This T cell receptor (beta chain) originates from a study of cytomegalovirus exposure and HLA in healthy donors. PCR primers comprised 60 Vbeta and 13 Jbeta primers. Assay: immunoSEQ multiplex PCR; the TCRdb copy retains only in-frame clones and omits some. The sample contains 100,000 to 150,000 clones, around 68% of which appear only once. About this clone itself: The antigen remains unidentified.

Whole-study findings and limits: Analyses of presence/absence relied on an assumption of roughly uniform sequencing depth across donors. A reported reduction in N-insertions relative to the approximately 640-donor mean was seen in an Asian-associated ancestry cluster in a later analysis.

Donors had nominal health at sampling but likely had unrecorded immune exposures. Unmatched junction bases numbered 10, after V lost 8 bases and J lost 4 bases. CDR3 size: 14 residues. Germline V lookup: CDR1 MNHEY, CDR2 SVGAGI. The sample taken for sequencing was PBMCs. The genes are TRBV6-5 and TRBJ1-2, with TRBD1 matching over 7 bases. This TCR was recovered from a man aged 35-49 years in good health and CMV-seropositive. The CDR3 protein is CASRNDRDGYGYTF. CDR3 bases: TGTGCCAGCCGAAACGACAGGGACGGCTATGGCTACACCTTC.